This record concerns one T cell receptor (beta chain) sequence. What it binds is unknown. Other DNA sequences in the same sample also yield this CDR3. These data are taken from a study of OX40 agonist ivuxolimab in advanced cancers. Broader study findings: Clonal expansion from baseline to week 6 occurred in both CD4+ and CD8+ T cells. Relative to CD4+, CD8+ T cells held more expanded clones on average.

The CDR3 runs to 12 residues. Trimming removed 3 bases at V and 5 bases at J, with 8 bases between. CDR1 and CDR2 (germline): MNHEY, SMNVEV (reference sequence). Sequencing used immunoSEQ multiplex PCR; TCRdb keeps in-frame clones, though not all of them. The sample has tens of thousands of clones, approximately 90% seen once. This chain uses TRBV27 with TRBJ2-7; D not certain. The source is an adult with an advanced solid tumor such as melanoma, head and neck, liver or kidney cancer. Sequences were derived from CD4+ or CD8+ T cells sorted from blood, sampled in a trial of the OX40 agonist ivuxolimab. The CDR3 region has the DNA TGTGCCAGCAGTTTGGTTGGGGACGAGCAGTACTTC. Its translation is CASSLVGDEQYF.